This TCR beta chain was identified in a study of early T cells in non-severe SARS-CoV-2 infection. Study as a whole: Bulk RNA from unsorted whole blood was sequenced; chains were unpaired.

This clonotype was recorded a few times. This CDR3 region has 19 residues. Trimming cost V 0 bases and J 1 base; bases outside gene matches: 8. Germline CDR1 and CDR2: WSHSY and SAAADI. As part of library construction, unique molecular identifiers were attached to individual cDNA molecules. TCRdb itself ran the 5' RACE reads through MiXCR, one entry per CDR3 protein. The repertoire holds more than 35,000 distinct CDR3 sequences, with 5.3% as singletons. This chain joins TRBV10-2 and TRBJ2-5, with 13 bases that match TRBD2. The sequencing sample was made of whole blood. The origin of this receptor is an adult who was a healthcare worker with PCR-confirmed SARS-CoV-2 infection or an uninfected control (not recorded which). CDR3 DNA sequence: TGCGCCAGCAGTGAGTCAGACGGAGGACTAGCGGGGGTCCAAGAGACCCAGTACTTC. Translating gives CASSESDGGLAGVQETQYF.